Listed below are T cell receptor beta chains from one sample, sequenced in a study of glioma-infiltrating T cells after dendritic cell vaccination. Measured with immunoSEQ multiplex PCR; TCRdb has only the in-frame clones, and not every one. The sample includes 55,000 to 75,000 clones, about 80% seen only once; the top ten take approximately 14%. The input for sequencing was blood, taken after dendritic cell vaccination. These receptors were obtained from a human donor with glioblastoma. The CDR3 runs from the conserved cysteine through the conserved F or W. D genes are given only for firm matches. Clone size is stated in some rows and not others, as once, few, many or a class when expanded.

D gene | clone size | J gene | V gene | CDR3 protein | CDR3 DNA
. | . | TRBJ1-2 | TRBV6-5 | CASSGGVFNYGYTF | TGTGCCAGCAGTGGGGGCGTTTTTAACTATGGCTACACCTTC
TRBD2 | . | TRBJ2-5 | TRBV6-4 | CDRRTSGGTEETQYF | TGTGACCGAAGGACTAGCGGGGGGACTGAGGAGACCCAGTACTTC
. | . | TRBJ2-5 | TRBV11-3 | CASSLDLDGGETQYF | TGTGCCAGCAGCTTAGATCTTGACGGGGGAGAGACCCAGTACTTC
TRBD2 | few | TRBJ2-5 | TRBV7-2 | CASSRSSGGRETQYF | TGTGCCAGCAGCAGGTCCAGCGGGGGGCGGGAGACCCAGTACTTC
. | . | TRBJ2-7 | TRBV7-2 | CASSWARAYEQYF | TGTGCCAGCAGCTGGGCCAGGGCCTACGAGCAGTACTTC
. | . | TRBJ1-3 | TRBV7-9 | CATTGSGNTIYF | TGTGCTACCACAGGGTCTGGAAACACCATATATTTT
TRBD1 | . | TRBJ1-6 | TRBV6-5 | CASSYSISTGQAPLHF | TGTGCCAGTAGTTACTCCATTTCGACAGGGCAGGCACCCCTCCACTTT
. | . | TRBJ2-1 | TRBV27 | CASSLTGIGNEQFF | TGTGCCAGCAGTTTAACAGGCATCGGGAATGAGCAGTTCTTC
. | . | TRBJ2-3 | TRBV18 | CASSPPAETSTDTQYF | TGTGCCAGCTCACCACCGGCGGAAACTAGCACAGATACGCAGTATTTT
. | . | TRBJ1-3 | TRBV7-9 | CASTSGNTIYF | TGTGCCAGCACGTCTGGAAACACCATATATTTT